This passage covers 10 T cell receptor beta chains from one sample sequenced in a study of blood T cell repertoires in COVID-19. The assay was immunoSEQ multiplex PCR, and TCRdb's table has in-frame clones only and misses some. Seen here are over 90,000 clones, 87% observed once, and the top ten hold approximately 18%. Sequences were obtained from peripheral blood. These receptors were collected from a human donor in a cohort sampled during active COVID-19.

The gene calls are TRBV28 and TRBJ1-2, with 9 bases matching TRBD1. V was clipped by 6 bases and J by 7 bases; unmatched bases: 9. CDR1 is MDHEN and CDR2 is SYDVKM in the germline V gene. The CDR3 covers 14 residues. CDR3 sequence reads: CASSLTGTGLGYTF. The CDR3 nucleotides are TGTGCCAGCAGCCTTACGGGGACAGGGCTTGGCTACACCTTC.

In this sample, this clone turned up once. The chain joins TRBV3-1 (or the pseudogene TRBV3-2) to TRBJ2-7; D not certain. This CDR3 is 13 amino acids long. Deletions cut 0 bases from V and 4 bases from J, with 7 bases between. From germline, CDR1 is LGHDT and CDR2 YNNKEL (reference sequence). The CDR3 spells CASSQESFYEQYF. The CDR3 coding sequence is TGTGCCAGCAGCCAAGAGTCATTTTACGAGCAGTACTTC.

In its sample, this clone was seen a few times. This chain uses TRBV7-8 with TRBJ1-1; D perhaps matches TRBD1 (6 bases). The CDR3 consists of 14 residues. The germline gives CDR1 SGHVS, CDR2 FQNEAQ. The V and J ends lost 5 bases and 6 bases respectively, with 16 bases between them. CDR3 bases: TGTGCCAGCAGCCCAGGGGCAGGGAGTGCTGAAGCTTTCTTT. Translated: CASSPGAGSAEAFF.

The table lists this clone with a count of one. The rearrangement links TRBV12-3 or TRBV12-4 to TRBJ1-5; D unresolved. Trimming took 5 bases from V and 1 from J, leaving 6 bases between them. The CDR3 runs 13 residues. This CDR3 is CASSLNSNQPQHF. In DNA, the CDR3 is TGTGCCAGCAGTCTAAACAGCAATCAGCCCCAGCATTTT.

This rearrangement joins TRBV12-3 or TRBV12-4 to TRBJ2-7, with D tentatively TRBD1 (6 bases). V was trimmed by 10 bases and J by 1 base, leaving 14 bases between them. This CDR3 has 13 amino acids. CDR3 amino acids: CATSGALSYEQYF. Written as DNA, the CDR3 is TGTGCCACCTCAGGGGCACTTTCCTACGAGCAGTACTTC.

The CDR3 DNA reads TGTGCCAGCAGCCCCATGGGGGGGGTAGCAGGTAATGAGCAGTTCTTC. It encodes CASSPMGGVAGNEQFF. V is TRBV7-9 and J is TRBJ2-1; 7 nucleotides agree with TRBD2. Germline CDR1 and CDR2: SEHNR and FQNEAQ (reference sequence). J was trimmed by 7 bases and V by 5 bases; bases with no gene match: 14. The CDR3 runs 16 residues.

The chain has TRBV28 and TRBJ1-4; possibly TRBD1 for D (6 bases). Looked up from germline, CDR1 is MDHEN and CDR2 is SYDVKM. The CDR3 has 12 amino acids. V shed 8 bases and J shed 7 bases, with 11 bases lying between them. The CDR3: CASEGVGEKLFF. In nucleotides, the CDR3 is TGTGCCAGCGAGGGGGTTGGTGAAAAACTGTTTTTT.

This chain links TRBV27 with TRBJ1-1; no firm D call. Germline V gene lookup returns CDR1 MNHEY and CDR2 SMNVEV (reference sequence). CDR3 length equals 13 residues. The ends were cut back, 4 bases at V and 7 bases at J, with 13 bases in the middle. CDR3 nucleotides: TGTGCCAGCAGTTCCCCGGGTGGATTTGAAGCTTTCTTT. Translation: CASSSPGGFEAFF.

The V and J genes are TRBV2 and TRBJ2-3; possible D gene TRBD2, 6 bases. The CDR3 runs to 19 residues. The V gene lost 4 bases and the J gene lost 0 bases, with 23 bases spanning the gap. Germline V CDR1 and CDR2: SNHLY, FYNNEI. The chain's CDR3 is CASSASGTRYITSTDTQYF. The CDR3 nucleotides read TGTGCCAGCAGTGCCTCCGGGACTCGATATATAACTAGCACAGATACGCAGTATTTT.

The V call is TRBV30, the J call TRBJ1-3; D might be TRBD1 (6 bases). The CDR3 length is 14 residues. The germline V gene encodes CDR1 GTSNPN and CDR2 SVGIG (reference sequence). V lost 2 bases to trimming and J lost 4 bases, with 12 bases between them. The CDR3 DNA reads as TGTGCCTGGAGTAGGGGGGGAAGGGGAAACACCATATATTTT. Encoded protein: CAWSRGGRGNTIYF.